Below, 24 T cell receptor beta chains from the same sample are listed, as sequenced in a study of blood T cells in healthy people across ages. Together with a sample-barcoded 5' primer, a J-beta primer mix was included in a second PCR lasting about 7 to 11 cycles. TCRdb re-analysed the 5' RACE reads in MiXCR, keeping a single row per CDR3 protein. The sample has hundreds of thousands of distinct CDR3 sequences, 56% seen once. Sequenced: blood. The receptors shown here come from a man aged 35 to 55 in good health.

The chain uses TRBV12-3 or TRBV12-4 and TRBJ1-5; a possible D gene is TRBD1 (5 bases). There are 16 residues in the CDR3. Trimming removed 2 bases from V and 4 bases from J, with 15 bases in between. In DNA form, the CDR3 reads TGTGCCAGCAGTTTAAACCTCCCTGGGGGAAATCAGCCCCAGCATTTT. It codes for CASSLNLPGGNQPQHF.

This clonotype has only a few counts. V gene TRBV20-1 combines with J gene TRBJ2-5; D is ambiguous. The DNA matches TRBJ2-7 better at its end, which makes the J call doubtful. The CDR3 sequence is 11 residues long. From germline, CDR1 is DFQATT and CDR2 SNEGSKA (reference sequence). CDR3 DNA sequence: TGCAGTGCTACGGCTATCTACGAGCAGTACTTC. It yields the protein CSATAIYEQYF.

A few counts support this clonotype. V is TRBV20-1 and J is TRBJ2-5; 7 nucleotides match TRBD2. Trimming removed 2 bases from V and 3 bases from J; junction bases left unmatched: 12. This CDR3 has 16 residues. Germline V CDR1 and CDR2: DFQATT, SNEGSKA (reference sequence). This CDR3 reads CSARYPRGDQKETQYF. DNA of the CDR3: TGCAGTGCTAGATACCCCCGGGGGGACCAAAAAGAGACCCAGTACTTC.

The chain recombines TRBV20-1 with TRBJ2-7; 7 nucleotides match TRBD1. The end of the DNA aligns better with TRBJ2-5, so the J call may be wrong. The CDR3 covers 12 residues. CDR1 and CDR2 (germline): DFQATT, SNEGSKA (reference sequence). CDR3 sequence (DNA): TGCAGTGTCAAGACAGGGAAAGAGACCCAGTACTTC. This sequence encodes CSVKTGKETQYF.

In this sample, this clonotype turned up a few times. The chain is built from TRBV7-9 and TRBJ2-4; the match to TRBD2 covers 7 bases. V gave up 7 bases and J gave up 1 base; unmatched junction bases: 10. The CDR3 is 16 amino acids. Germline loops: CDR1 SEHNR, CDR2 FQNEAQ (reference sequence). The CDR3 protein is CASNSQREGAKNIQYF. CDR3 in DNA: TGTGCCAGCAACTCCCAGCGGGAAGGGGCCAAAAACATTCAGTACTTC.

The gene calls are TRBV12-3 or TRBV12-4 and TRBJ2-6; unclear D gene. The V and J ends lost 5 bases and 2 bases respectively, with 7 bases between them. The CDR3 is made up of 14 amino acids. CDR3 coding DNA: TGTGCCAGCAGTCGCCAGACTGGGGCCAACGTCCTGACTTTC. Protein sequence: CASSRQTGANVLTF.

The chain combines TRBV20-1 with TRBJ2-5; the D gene is possibly TRBD2 (5 bases). This CDR3 spans 14 amino acids. Per germline, CDR1 DFQATT and CDR2 SNEGSKA (reference sequence). Deletions cut 3 bases from V and 11 bases from J, with 22 bases between. The CDR3 reads CSASRGSAYNEQYF. CDR3 bases: TGCAGTGCTAGTCGTGGGAGCGCCTACAATGAGCAGTACTTC.

The V gene is TRBV4-2, the J gene TRBJ2-1; 13 bases fit TRBD2. Germline loops: CDR1 LGHNA, CDR2 YNFKEQ. The CDR3 loop spans 17 amino acids. The ends lost 5 bases at V and 7 bases at J; junction bases unmatched: 11. CDR3 region: CASSTTLAGGGGNEQFF. Written as DNA, the CDR3 is TGTGCCAGCAGCACCACACTAGCGGGAGGGGGAGGGAATGAGCAGTTCTTC.

This clonotype was counted only a few times. The gene calls are TRBV4-3 and TRBJ2-5; D gene uncertain. TRBJ2-7 matches the DNA end more closely, so the J call is doubtful. The CDR3 covers 14 residues. Per the germline V gene, CDR1 is LGHNA and CDR2 is YSLEER. CDR3 DNA sequence: TGCGCCAGCAGCCGGGGTTATGGTGGCTACGAGCAGTACTTC. Translating gives CASSRGYGGYEQYF.

The V and J genes are TRBV18 and TRBJ1-1; possible D gene TRBD1, 6 bases. This CDR3 is 14 amino acids long. Between the trimmed V and J ends, which lost 1 base and 7 bases, there was a span of 13 bases. Per germline, CDR1 KGHSH and CDR2 LQKENI. The CDR3 protein is CASSPQGEWGEAFF. For the CDR3, the DNA is TGTGCCAGCTCACCACAGGGGGAATGGGGTGAAGCTTTCTTT. Based on the CDR3 plus reference TRBV18 and TRBJ1-1, the full variable domain is NAGVMQNPRHLVRRRGQEARLRCSPMKGHSHVYWYRQLPEEGLKFMVYLQKENIIDESGMPKERFSAEFPKEGPSILRIQQVVRGDSAAYFCASSPQGEWGEAFFGQGTRLTVV.

The chain links TRBV5-5 to TRBJ2-5; D remains unclear. The J call may be in error: the DNA end matches TRBJ2-7 better. This CDR3 has 15 residues. Per germline, CDR1 SGHKS and CDR2 YYEKEE (reference sequence). In DNA, the CDR3 is TGTGCCAGCAGCCCTTCCCGGACGCGAAACTACGAGCAGTACTTC. This encodes CASSPSRTRNYEQYF.

This clonotype was observed once. CDR3 loop: CSARGHQDGGEQYF. Here the CDR3 DNA reads TGCAGTGCTAGAGGGCACCAGGACGGCGGCGAGCAGTACTTC. The chain joins TRBV20-1 to TRBJ2-7; D is undetermined. This CDR3 is built from 14 residues. Trimming took 1 base from V and 6 from J, leaving 16 bases between them. Germline V gene sequence: CDR1 DFQATT, CDR2 SNEGSKA (reference sequence).

J is TRBJ2-1 and V is TRBV5-6, with TRBD2 identical over 7 bases. CDR1 and CDR2 from the germline V gene are SGHDT and YYEEEE. The V and J ends lost 2 bases and 8 bases, in that order; junction bases with no gene match: 10. This CDR3 comprises 15 residues. CDR3 sequence: CASSFRAGPLDEQFF. In DNA, the CDR3 is TGTGCCAGCAGCTTTAGAGCGGGACCCCTCGATGAGCAGTTCTTC.

In this sample, this clonotype turned up a few times. The rearrangement uses TRBV6-5 and TRBJ2-5; 15 bases align to TRBD2. Germline V gene data show CDR1 as MNHEY and CDR2 as SVGAGI. This CDR3 region has 15 residues. Losses at the gene ends were 5 bases for V and 2 bases for J; bases not matched to a gene: 0. CDR3 in amino acids: CASSGLAGGQETQYF. CDR3 bases: TGTGCCAGCAGTGGACTAGCGGGAGGGCAAGAGACCCAGTACTTC.

The V call is TRBV29-1, the J call TRBJ2-1; 12 bases are shared with TRBD1. This CDR3 is built from 15 residues. Losses at the gene ends were 3 bases for V and 5 bases for J; bases not matched to a gene: 5. From germline, CDR1 is SQVTM and CDR2 ANQGSEA. CDR3 in amino acids: CSVEKGQGAHNEQFF. CDR3 DNA sequence: TGCAGCGTTGAGAAGGGACAGGGGGCCCACAATGAGCAGTTCTTC.

The rearrangement links TRBV29-1 to TRBJ2-1; 8 bases align to TRBD2. The assigned J gene may be wrong: the sequence end matches TRBJ2-7 better. Germline lookup yields CDR1 SQVTM and CDR2 ANQGSEA. CDR3 size: 14 residues. The CDR3, as DNA: TGCAGCGTTGAAGGACTAGCGATCTACAATGAGCAGTACTTC. Residues: CSVEGLAIYNEQYF.

The chain couples TRBV5-1 to TRBJ1-1; the match to TRBD1 covers 8 bases. Germline V lookup: CDR1 SGHRS, CDR2 YFSETQ. Trimming took 4 bases from V and 1 from J; bases not matched to a gene: 12. CDR3 length: 17 residues. CDR3 sequence: CASSLSIQQGGNTEAFF. As DNA, the CDR3 is TGCGCCAGCAGCCTAAGCATTCAACAGGGGGGGAACACTGAAGCTTTCTTT.

The CDR3 loop reads CASSQYPRQGSNEKLFF. CDR3 in DNA: TGTGCCAGCAGCCAATACCCCCGACAGGGCTCTAATGAAAAACTGTTTTTT. J is TRBJ1-4 and V is TRBV4-2; 7 bases line up with TRBD1. Germline CDR1 LGHNA, CDR2 YNFKEQ. With 2 bases clipped from V and 3 bases from J, the junction kept 9 bases outside the gene matches. The CDR3 contains 17 residues.

This clonotype showed up just a few times. V and J are TRBV28 and TRBJ2-1; TRBD2 matches at 9 bases. V lost 7 bases and J lost 8; bases outside the gene matches: 12. This CDR3 contains 15 residues. Germline lookup yields CDR1 MDHEN and CDR2 SYDVKM. The CDR3 protein is CASNPHRTSAHEQFF. The CDR3 region has the DNA TGTGCCAGCAATCCCCACAGGACTAGCGCACATGAGCAGTTCTTC.

The chain couples TRBV5-1 to TRBJ2-5; 7 bases align to TRBD2. The CDR3 has 16 amino acids. V lost 0 bases and J lost 4; bases outside the gene matches: 9. Germline V gene sequence: CDR1 SGHRS, CDR2 YFSETQ. The CDR3 region has the DNA TGCGCCAGCAGCTTGGCCGGAGCGGGGAAGGCAGAGACCCAGTACTTC. Its translation: CASSLAGAGKAETQYF.

This rearrangement joins TRBV12-3 or TRBV12-4 to TRBJ1-1; D is unresolved. Trimming left V 5 bases short and J 3 bases short, with 10 bases between. This CDR3 is 13 amino acids long. The CDR3 DNA follows: TGTGCCAGCAGTCCGGTGAGGGACACTGAAGCTTTCTTT. Residues: CASSPVRDTEAFF.

V gene TRBV11-2 combines with J gene TRBJ2-1, with TRBD2 identical over 16 bases. The end of the DNA aligns better with TRBJ2-7, so the J call may be wrong. Germline V CDR1 and CDR2: SGHAT, FQNNGV. The CDR3 spans 19 residues. This CDR3 is CASSLGLAGGPVAYNEQYF. Here the CDR3 DNA reads TGTGCCAGCAGCTTGGGACTAGCGGGAGGGCCAGTCGCGTACAATGAGCAGTACTTC.

This clonotype appeared a few times. V is TRBV20-1 and J is TRBJ1-1; 9 positions agree with TRBD1. The germline gives CDR1 DFQATT, CDR2 SNEGSKA (reference sequence). J lost 5 bases, V lost 4 bases, and 2 bases had no gene match. This CDR3 spans 12 amino acids. The CDR3 bases are TGCAGTGCTAAACAGGGGGCGACTGAAGCTTTCTTT. It yields the protein CSAKQGATEAFF.

This clonotype was recorded only once. The junction departs from germline at one end; a sequencing error may be responsible. V usage is TRBV28 and J usage is TRBJ2-6; TRBD1 is a possible D gene (5 bases). CDR3 size: 15 residues. Germline V gene data show CDR1 as MDHEN and CDR2 as SYDVKM. CDR3 coding DNA: TGTGCCAGCAGTATCCCAGCCGGTGGGGCCAACGTCCTGATTTTC. It is translated as CASSIPAGGANVLIF. Looking up the rest from reference TRBV28 and TRBJ2-6 gives the full variable domain: DVKVTQSSRYLVKRTGEKVFLECVQDMDHENMFWYRQDPGLGLRLIYFSYDVKMKEKGDIPEGYSVSREKKERFSLILESASTNQTSMYLCASSIPAGGANVLIFGAGSRLTVL.